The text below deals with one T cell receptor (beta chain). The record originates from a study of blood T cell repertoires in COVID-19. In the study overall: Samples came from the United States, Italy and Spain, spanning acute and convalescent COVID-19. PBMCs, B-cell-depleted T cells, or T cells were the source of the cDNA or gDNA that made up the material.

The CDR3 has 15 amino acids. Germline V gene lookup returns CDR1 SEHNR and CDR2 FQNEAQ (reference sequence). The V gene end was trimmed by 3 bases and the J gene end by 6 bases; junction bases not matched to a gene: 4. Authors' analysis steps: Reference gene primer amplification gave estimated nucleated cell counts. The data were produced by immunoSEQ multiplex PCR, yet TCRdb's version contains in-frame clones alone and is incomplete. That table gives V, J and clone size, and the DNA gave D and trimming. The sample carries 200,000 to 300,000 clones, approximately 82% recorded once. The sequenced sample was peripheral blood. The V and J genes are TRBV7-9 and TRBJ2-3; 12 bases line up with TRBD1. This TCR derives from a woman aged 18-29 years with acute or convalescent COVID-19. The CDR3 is CASSFGTGGADTQYF. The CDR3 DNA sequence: TGTGCCAGCAGCTTCGGGACAGGGGGCGCGGATACGCAGTATTTT. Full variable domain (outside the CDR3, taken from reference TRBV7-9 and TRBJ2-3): DTGVSQNPRHKITKRGQNVTFRCDPISEHNRLYWYRQTLGQGPEFLTYFQNEAQLEKSRLLSDRFSAERPKGSFSTLEIQRTEQGDSAMYLCASSFGTGGADTQYFGPGTRLTVL.